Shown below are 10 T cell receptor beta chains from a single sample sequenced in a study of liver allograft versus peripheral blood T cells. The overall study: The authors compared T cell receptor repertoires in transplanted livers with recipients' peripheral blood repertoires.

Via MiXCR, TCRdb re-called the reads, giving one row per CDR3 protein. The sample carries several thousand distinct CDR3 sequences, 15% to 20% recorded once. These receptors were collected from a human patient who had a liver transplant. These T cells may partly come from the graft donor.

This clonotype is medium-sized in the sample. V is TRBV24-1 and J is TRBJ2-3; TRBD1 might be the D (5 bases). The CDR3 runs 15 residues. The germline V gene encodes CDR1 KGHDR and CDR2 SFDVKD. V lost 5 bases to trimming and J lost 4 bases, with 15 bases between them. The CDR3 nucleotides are TGTGCCACCAGTGGGGCAGGCCAAGGGGCAGATACGCAGTATTTT. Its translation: CATSGAGQGADTQYF.

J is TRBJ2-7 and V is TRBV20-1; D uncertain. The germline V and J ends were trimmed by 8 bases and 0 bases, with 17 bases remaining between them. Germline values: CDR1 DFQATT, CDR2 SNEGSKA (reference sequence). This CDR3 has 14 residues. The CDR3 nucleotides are TGCAGTCCTACGACGGCAGGCTTCTCCTACGAGCAGTACTTC. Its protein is CSPTTAGFSYEQYF.

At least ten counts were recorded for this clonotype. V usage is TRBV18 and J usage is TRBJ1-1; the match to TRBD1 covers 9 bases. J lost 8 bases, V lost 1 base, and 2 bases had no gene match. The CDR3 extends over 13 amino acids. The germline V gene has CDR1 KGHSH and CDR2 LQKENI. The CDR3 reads CASSPRTGEEAFF. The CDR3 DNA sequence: TGTGCCAGCTCACCACGGACAGGGGAGGAAGCTTTCTTT.

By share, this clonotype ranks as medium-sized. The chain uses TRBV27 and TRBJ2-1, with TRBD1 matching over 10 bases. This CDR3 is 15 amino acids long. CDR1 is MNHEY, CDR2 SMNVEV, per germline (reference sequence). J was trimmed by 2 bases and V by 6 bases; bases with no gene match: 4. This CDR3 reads CASRPGQGAYNEQFF. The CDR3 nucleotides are TGTGCCAGCAGACCAGGACAGGGGGCCTACAATGAGCAGTTCTTC.

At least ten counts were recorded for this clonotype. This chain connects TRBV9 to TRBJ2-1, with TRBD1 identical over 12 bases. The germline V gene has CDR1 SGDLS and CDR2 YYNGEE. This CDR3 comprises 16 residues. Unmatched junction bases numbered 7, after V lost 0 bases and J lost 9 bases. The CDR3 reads CASSVAGTGGGGEQFF. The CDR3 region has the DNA TGTGCCAGCAGCGTAGCCGGGACAGGGGGCGGGGGTGAGCAGTTCTTC.

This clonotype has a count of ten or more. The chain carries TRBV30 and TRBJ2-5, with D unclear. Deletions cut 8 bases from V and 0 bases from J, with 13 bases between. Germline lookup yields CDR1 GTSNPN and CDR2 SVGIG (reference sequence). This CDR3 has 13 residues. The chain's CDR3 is CAGGQSYQETQYF. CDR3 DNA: TGTGCCGGTGGGCAGTCGTACCAAGAGACCCAGTACTTC.

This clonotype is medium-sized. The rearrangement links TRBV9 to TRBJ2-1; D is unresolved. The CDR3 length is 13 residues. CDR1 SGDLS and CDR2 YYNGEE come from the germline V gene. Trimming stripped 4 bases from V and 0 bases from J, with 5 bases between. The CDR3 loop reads CASSRSSYNEQFF. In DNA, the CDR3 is TGTGCCAGCAGCCGCAGCTCCTACAATGAGCAGTTCTTC.

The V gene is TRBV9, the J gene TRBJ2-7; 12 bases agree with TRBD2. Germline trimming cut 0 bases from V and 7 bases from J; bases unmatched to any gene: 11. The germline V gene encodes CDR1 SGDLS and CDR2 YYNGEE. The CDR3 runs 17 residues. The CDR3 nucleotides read TGTGCCAGCAGCGTAGGAGGAGGACTAGCGGGGATATATGAGCAGTACTTC. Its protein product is CASSVGGGLAGIYEQYF.

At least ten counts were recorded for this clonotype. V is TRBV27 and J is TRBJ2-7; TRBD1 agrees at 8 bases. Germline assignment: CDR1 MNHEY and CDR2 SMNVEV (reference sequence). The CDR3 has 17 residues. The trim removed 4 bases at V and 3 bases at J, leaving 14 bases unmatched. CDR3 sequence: CASSSPGTGLGNYEQYF. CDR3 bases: TGTGCCAGCAGTTCGCCCGGGACAGGACTTGGTAACTACGAGCAGTACTTC.

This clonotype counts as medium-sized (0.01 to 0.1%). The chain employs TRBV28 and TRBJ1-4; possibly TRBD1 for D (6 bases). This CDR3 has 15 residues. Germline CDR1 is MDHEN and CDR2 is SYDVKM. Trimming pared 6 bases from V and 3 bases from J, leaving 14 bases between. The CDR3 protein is CASSRTGFANEKLFF. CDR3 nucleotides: TGTGCCAGCAGCCGCACAGGGTTCGCTAATGAAAAACTGTTTTTT.